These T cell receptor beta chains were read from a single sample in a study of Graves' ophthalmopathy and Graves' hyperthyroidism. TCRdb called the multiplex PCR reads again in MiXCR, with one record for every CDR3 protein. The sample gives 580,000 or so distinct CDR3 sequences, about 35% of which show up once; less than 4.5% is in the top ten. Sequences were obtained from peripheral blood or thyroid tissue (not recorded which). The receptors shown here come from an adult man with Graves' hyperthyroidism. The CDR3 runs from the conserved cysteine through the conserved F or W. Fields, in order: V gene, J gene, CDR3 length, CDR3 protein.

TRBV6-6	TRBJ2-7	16	CASSYGFGLRDGEQYF
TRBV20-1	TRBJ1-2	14	CSASLGTANYGYTF
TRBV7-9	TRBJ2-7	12	CASSGTIYEQYF
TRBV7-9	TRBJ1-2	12	CASSSRGNGYTF
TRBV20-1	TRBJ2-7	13	CSARERGTYEQYF
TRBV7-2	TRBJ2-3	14	CASSFRDIRDTQYF
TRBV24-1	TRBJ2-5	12	CARTGLEETQYF
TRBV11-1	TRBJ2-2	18	CASSLFAFGRANTGELFF
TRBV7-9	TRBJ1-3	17	CASSQPGQGDHGNTIYF
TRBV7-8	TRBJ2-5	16	CASSPGTSGVGGTQYF
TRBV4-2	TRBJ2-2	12	CASSQGTGELFF
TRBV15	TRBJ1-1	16	CATSRDTPSRNTEAFF
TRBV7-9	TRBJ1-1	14	CASSLAGENTEAFF
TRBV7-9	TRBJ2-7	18	CASTPGGLAGVGDYEQYF
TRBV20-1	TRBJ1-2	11	CSAEDRDGYTF